This T cell receptor (beta chain) came from a study of blood T cell repertoires in COVID-19. Per the original methods: Amplification of reference gene primers provided the estimated nucleated cell counts. Clones were read by immunoSEQ multiplex PCR, and TCRdb kept only the in-frame ones, dropping some. From that table come the V and J calls and clone size; the DNA was used to work out D and trimming. The data contain some 26,000 clones, around 86% of them seen just once; the ten biggest clones take up roughly 71%. CDR1 and CDR2 (germline): LGHNA, YNFKEQ. This CDR3 has 13 amino acids. Deletions cut 1 base from V and 7 bases from J, with 11 bases between.

The clonotype was recovered from a man aged 70 or older with acute or convalescent COVID-19. The sample taken for sequencing was peripheral blood. V and J are TRBV4-2 and TRBJ2-7; D is perhaps TRBD1 (5 bases). The DNA of the CDR3 is TGTGCCAGCAGCCAAGGACAGACCAGGGAGCAGTACTTC. Translation: CASSQGQTREQYF.